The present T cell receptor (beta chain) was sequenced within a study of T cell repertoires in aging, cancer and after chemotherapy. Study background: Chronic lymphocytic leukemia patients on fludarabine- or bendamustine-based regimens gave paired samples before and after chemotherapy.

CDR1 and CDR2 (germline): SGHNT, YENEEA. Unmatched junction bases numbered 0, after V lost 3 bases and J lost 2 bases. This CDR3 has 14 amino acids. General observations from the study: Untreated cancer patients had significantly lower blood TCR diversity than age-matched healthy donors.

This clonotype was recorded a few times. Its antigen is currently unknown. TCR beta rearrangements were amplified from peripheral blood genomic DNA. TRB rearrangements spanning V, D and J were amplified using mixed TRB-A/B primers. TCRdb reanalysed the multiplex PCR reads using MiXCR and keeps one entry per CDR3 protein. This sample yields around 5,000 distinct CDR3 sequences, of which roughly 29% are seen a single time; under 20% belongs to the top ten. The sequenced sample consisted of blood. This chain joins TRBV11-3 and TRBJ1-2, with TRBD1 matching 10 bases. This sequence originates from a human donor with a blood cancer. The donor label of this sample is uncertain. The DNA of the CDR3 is TGTGCCAGCAGCTTGGGACAGGGGAACTATGGCTACACCTTC. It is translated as CASSLGQGNYGYTF.